This TCR beta chain is drawn from a study of OX40 agonist ivuxolimab in advanced cancers. For the wider study: Ivuxolimab, which targeted the costimulatory receptor OX40 (CD134), was an agonistic, fully human IgG2 monoclonal antibody. Intravenous ivuxolimab was administered to patients every 2 weeks at six dose levels: 0.01, 0.1, 0.3, 1.5, 3 and 10 mg/kg. Three dose-escalation patients achieved partial responses, one with hepatocellular carcinoma and two with cutaneous melanoma. Peripheral TCRbeta sequencing aimed to test whether ivuxolimab altered TCR sequence diversity and caused clonal T-cell expansion. In the dose-escalation cohort, around four fifths of patients were male, and the mean age was roughly 60 years with a range of roughly 20 to 80. The paper describes the monotherapy dose-escalation part (N of about 55 patients) of the phase I trial of ivuxolimab. Of the approximately 50 dose-escalation patients, hepatocellular carcinoma was present in about 20, melanoma in approximately 15, renal cell carcinoma in 9 and head and neck cancer in 9. Patients were allowed to have had prior anti-PD-1, anti-PD-L1 or anti-CTLA-4 therapy, and less than 45% of the dose-escalation patients had previously received checkpoint inhibitors.

Patients with a history of autoimmune disease or receiving systemic immunosuppression were excluded from the trial. Peripheral blood for TCR sequencing was collected from all dose cohorts at baseline, on cycle 4 day 1, and on cycle 7 day 1. Samples were obtained from an open-label, multicenter, first-in-human phase I dose-escalation trial of ivuxolimab. Adults with locally advanced or metastatic head and neck squamous cell, hepatocellular, melanoma or renal cell carcinoma were enrolled in the trial. Before TCR sequencing, CD4+ T cells and CD8+ T cells from peripheral blood were sorted into separate populations. The CDR3 goes from the cysteine to the phenylalanine over 17 residues. Solely the CDR3 DNA is kept, with 51 bases framed from the first base. V ends up 3 bases short and J 5 bases short, with an unmatched junction base count of 11. The germline V gene gives CDR1 as KGHSH and CDR2 as LQKENI.

Notes on this clone: Its antigen is currently not known. Per-nucleotide qualities are absent, and no much larger clonotype sits a single base away.

Results and caveats for the whole study, not just this receptor: Partial responders in the 0.1-3.0 mg/kg groups had among the lowest normalized peripheral clonal expansion, especially among CD8+ T cells. Antigen specificity was not determined for the clonally expanded peripheral T cells. Low levels of normalized T-cell clonal expansion were also seen in some patients who did not respond. At doses from 0.1 to 3.0 mg/kg, clonal expansion was seen in both CD4+ and CD8+ blood T cells between baseline and week 6. After ivuxolimab, more expanded clones were found on average in CD8+ T cells than in CD4+ T cells.

To sequence the TCRbeta CDR3 region, genomic DNA was isolated from the sorted cells. The immunoSEQ Assay was used for sequencing of TCRbeta CDR3 regions. The table was pulled from immuneACCESS by TCRdb, which kept in-frame rearrangements only. Such tables lose some clones; where checked, under half of the loss comes from unresolved V genes, and the rest has no known cause. This sample lists around 150,000 clones; approximately 94% were detected once. About 0.31% of the sample is in the top ten clones. This receptor was taken from an adult with an advanced solid tumor such as melanoma, head and neck, liver or kidney cancer. This sequence uses TRBV18 and TRBJ2-3; TRBD2 fits 10 bases in the junction. The starting material was CD4+ or CD8+ T cells sorted from blood, obtained in a trial of the OX40 agonist ivuxolimab. The DNA sequence is given as TGTGCCAGCTCACCCCCCGGACTAGCGGCGGGGGGAGATACGCAGTATTTT. It translates as CASSPPGLAAGGDTQYF.